A selection of T cell receptor beta chains follows, all from one sample in a study of a mutant IDH1 vaccine in newly diagnosed glioma. Sequenced by immunoSEQ multiplex PCR; TCRdb stores in-frame clones only, minus some. The repertoire holds about 96,000 clones, with about four fifths as singletons. The sequencing used PBMCs, collected from a glioma patient treated with radiotherapy, temozolomide or both. The origin of the receptors is a man between 40 and 49 years old with glioma. The CDR3 runs from the conserved cysteine through the conserved F or W. The D gene is left open where the match is weak. Clone size is stated in some rows and not others, as once, few, many or a class when expanded.

j_call clone_size v_call d_call cdr3_nt cdr3_aa
TRBJ2-2 few TRBV18 NA TGTGCCAGCTCGCCAGAGACGCAGACCGGGGAGCTGTTTTTT CASSPETQTGELFF
TRBJ1-5 NA TRBV4-3 NA TGCGCCAGCAGCCCCTTAGGGCATAGCAATCAGCCCCAGCATTTT CASSPLGHSNQPQHF
TRBJ2-7 NA TRBV29-1 NA TGCAGCGTAGTTCCGGACGGGCTCTGGGAGCAGTACTTC CSVVPDGLWEQYF
TRBJ1-5 few TRBV6-1 NA TGTGCCAGCAGTGAATTAGGGGAAAATCAGCCCCAGCATTTT CASSELGENQPQHF
TRBJ1-5 NA TRBV30 TRBD1 TGTGCCTGGAGTGCTGGACAGGGGAATCAGCCCCAGCATTTT CAWSAGQGNQPQHF
TRBJ1-3 NA TRBV4-3 NA TGCGCCAGCAGCCAGGGGTCCTCTGGAAACACCATATATTTT CASSQGSSGNTIYF
TRBJ2-5 few TRBV14 NA TGTGCCAGCAGCCAAGCCGCTATTACCAACAGCCAAGAGACCCAGTACTTC CASSQAAITNSQETQYF
TRBJ2-3 NA TRBV6-6 TRBD2 TGTGCCAGCAGTTACACCTGGACTAGCGGGAGATCCCAGTATTTT CASSYTWTSGRSQYF
TRBJ2-1 NA TRBV11-3 NA TGTGCCAGCAGCTTTGCCGCCTACAATGAGCAGTTCTTC CASSFAAYNEQFF
TRBJ1-2 NA TRBV27 NA TGTGCCAGCAGTCCGGGTACAGGGTCCTATGGCTACACCTTC CASSPGTGSYGYTF
TRBJ1-6 NA TRBV6-5 TRBD1 TGTGCCAGCAGTTACTCGACAGGGTCGGGTTCACCCCTCCACTTT CASSYSTGSGSPLHF
TRBJ2-7 NA TRBV7-2 TRBD2 TGTGCCAGCAGAACCACTAGCGGGAGCTCCTACGAGCAGTACTTC CASRTTSGSSYEQYF
TRBJ2-1 NA TRBV4-3 NA TGCGAGGCAGCAGCTGCCGAGGGCCGGGCCAGACCCTACAATGAGCAGTTCTTC CEAAAAEGRARPYNEQFF
TRBJ1-2 NA TRBV29-1 TRBD1 TGCAGCGCAGGACAGGGGCCAATTAACTATGGCTACACCTTC CSAGQGPINYGYTF
TRBJ1-1 few TRBV4-1 NA TGCGCCAGCAGCCAAGATCCCCACAGGGCCGCTGAAGCTTTCTTT CASSQDPHRAAEAFF
TRBJ2-7 NA TRBV27 TRBD1 TGTGCCAGCAGTCACAGGGGGCTTGAGCAGTACTTC CASSHRGLEQYF
TRBJ2-1 NA TRBV7-2 TRBD2 TGTGCCAGCAGCCCCACCCCCCTAGCGGGAGTGCAGTTCTTC CASSPTPLAGVQFF
TRBJ2-2 NA TRBV28 NA TGTGCCAGCAGATCGGACCAGTTCGCGAACACCGGGGAGCTGTTTTTT CASRSDQFANTGELFF
TRBJ1-1 NA TRBV5-5 NA TGTGCCAGCAGCGCTGACGGGGCCACCCGTGTTTCCACTGAAGCTTTCTTT CASSADGATRVSTEAFF
TRBJ1-1 NA TRBV10-2 NA TGCGCCAGCAGTGTCGGGGGGCCCACTGAAGCTTTCTTT CASSVGGPTEAFF
TRBJ1-2 NA TRBV4-3 NA TGCGCCAGCAGCCAAAGAAAGTCCTATGGCTACACCTTC CASSQRKSYGYTF
TRBJ1-3 few TRBV7-9 NA TGTGCCAGCAGTGCCTCTGGAAACACCATATATTTT CASSASGNTIYF
TRBJ2-1 few TRBV4-2 TRBD2 TGTGCCAGCAGCCAAGAAAGTCTGACTAGCGGGTATTTCCTCCGTGAGCAGTTCTTC CASSQESLTSGYFLREQFF
TRBJ2-6 few TRBV7-8 TRBD1 TGTGCCAGCAGCCGGACAGGGGCGTCTGGGGCCAACGTCCTGACTTTC CASSRTGASGANVLTF
TRBJ2-1 NA TRBV25-1 NA TGTGCCAGCAGTCAAAGGTCGGATTTCAGTGAGCAGTTCTTC CASSQRSDFSEQFF
TRBJ2-1 NA TRBV27 NA TGTGCCAGCAGTTCCCTCCCCCATGGAGCGGGCTCCTACAATGAGCAGTTCTTC CASSSLPHGAGSYNEQFF
TRBJ1-2 NA TRBV25-1 NA TGTGCCAGCAGTGCTATTGGACAGACATATGGCTACACCTTC CASSAIGQTYGYTF
TRBJ2-2 NA TRBV28 NA TGTGCCAGTATAGGGGGTTCGATCAGGACCGGGGAGCTGTTTTTT CASIGGSIRTGELFF
TRBJ2-7 few TRBV19 NA TGTGCCAGTAGTATGTGGGGACCCTACGAGCAGTACTTC CASSMWGPYEQYF
TRBJ2-2 NA TRBV29-1 NA TGCAGCGTTGAACAGGACGACACCGGGGAGCTGTTTTTT CSVEQDDTGELFF
TRBJ2-7 NA TRBV7-2 NA TGTGCCAGCAGCCCGAGGCGTGGCAACCCCTACGAGCAGTACTTC CASSPRRGNPYEQYF
TRBJ2-1 NA TRBV7-7 NA TGTGCTAGCAGCCGAGGTCGATCCTACAATGAGCAGTTCTTC CASSRGRSYNEQFF
TRBJ1-5 NA TRBV27 NA TGTGCCAGCAGTTTAAGGCCGATGAATCAGCCCCAGCATTTT CASSLRPMNQPQHF
TRBJ2-1 NA TRBV19 TRBD2 TGTGCCAGTAGTAACGGACTAGCGGGAGGGAACAATGAGCAGTTCTTC CASSNGLAGGNNEQFF
TRBJ2-2 NA TRBV27 TRBD1 TGTGCCAGCAGTTGGACAGGGGTGGGCGGGGAGCTGTTTTTT CASSWTGVGGELFF
TRBJ2-5 NA TRBV5-1 NA TGCGCCAGCAGCACCGGGCCGGGTGGGCAAGAGACCCAGTACTTC CASSTGPGGQETQYF
TRBJ1-2 NA TRBV7-2 NA TGTGCCAGCAGCTTATCGCATGCAGGGCGGGTCTATGGCTACACCTTC CASSLSHAGRVYGYTF
TRBJ2-3 NA TRBV2 NA TGTGCCAGCAGTGAAAACCCAGGGTGGGGCACAGATACGCAGTATTTT CASSENPGWGTDTQYF
TRBJ2-3 few TRBV7-2 TRBD2 TGTGCCAGCAGCTTATGGTGGGAGGCGGGGGGCACAGATACGCAGTATTTT CASSLWWEAGGTDTQYF
TRBJ1-5 NA TRBV4-1 NA TGCGCCAGCAGCCAAGTGGGGACGGATCAGCCCCAGCATTTT CASSQVGTDQPQHF
TRBJ1-6 NA TRBV11-3 NA TGTGCCAGCAGCCTCGGGGGGCGGGATTCACCCCTCCACTTT CASSLGGRDSPLHF
TRBJ1-5 NA TRBV30 NA TGTGCCTGGAGTGTCGGGGGCGCAGGTCAGCCCCAGCATTTT CAWSVGGAGQPQHF
TRBJ2-2 NA TRBV9 NA TGTGCCAGCAGCGTAGCCGGGGGCACCGGGGAGCTGTTTTTT CASSVAGGTGELFF
TRBJ1-2 NA TRBV30 TRBD1 TGTGCCTGGAGTGTACCGGCAGGGGGGGGCTACACCTTC CAWSVPAGGGYTF
TRBJ2-2 few TRBV10-3 TRBD1 TGTGCCATCAGTTGGGGACAGGGGAACACCGGGGAGCTGTTTTTT CAISWGQGNTGELFF
TRBJ2-1 NA TRBV4-3 NA TGCGCCAGCAGCCAAGAGGGGCATGAGCAGTTCTTC CASSQEGHEQFF
TRBJ2-1 few TRBV10-3 NA TGTGCCATCAAACGCGGGGACAAAATGAATGAGCAGTTCTTC CAIKRGDKMNEQFF
TRBJ1-2 NA TRBV13 TRBD1 TGTGCCAGCAGGATTCGGGACAGGACTTATGGCTACACCTTC CASRIRDRTYGYTF
TRBJ1-3 NA TRBV28 NA TGTGCCAGCAGACCCGACCGAGCCTCTGGAAACACCATATATTTT CASRPDRASGNTIYF
TRBJ2-5 NA TRBV6-5 TRBD1 TGTGCCAGCAGTTGGACAGGGCAAGAGACCCAGTACTTC CASSWTGQETQYF
TRBJ2-3 NA TRBV9 TRBD2 TGTGCCAGCAGCTCATCTAGCGGGAGGGCCGAAGATACGCAGTATTTT CASSSSSGRAEDTQYF
TRBJ2-6 NA TRBV7-2 NA TGTGCCAGCAGCTTCAACTCCTTGTCCGTCCTGACTTTC CASSFNSLSVLTF
TRBJ1-2 NA TRBV4-2 TRBD1 TGTGCCAGCAGCGCCGGTACAGGGGCTAACTATGGCTACACCTTC CASSAGTGANYGYTF
TRBJ1-5 few TRBV4-2 TRBD1 TGTGCCAGCAGCCTGACAGGGGATCAGCCCCAGCATTTT CASSLTGDQPQHF
TRBJ1-2 once TRBV4-3 NA TGCGCCAGCAGCCCAGATACAGGGTCGGCTGGCTACACCTTC CASSPDTGSAGYTF
TRBJ2-2 NA TRBV5-1 NA TGCGCCAGCAGCTTGGCCCCAGGGGCGCGGACCGGGGAGCTGTTTTTT CASSLAPGARTGELFF